The 9 T cell receptor beta chains below were found in one sample sequenced in a study of T cells in Graves' hyperthyroidism and ophthalmopathy. RNA transcripts served as the template for amplifying TCR beta CDR3 regions. Primed by the HTBI set, a first-round RT-PCR was run on the TCR CDR3. One entry per CDR3 protein, called by TCRdb with MiXCR from the multiplex PCR reads. The sample consists of 600,000 to 900,000 distinct CDR3 sequences, roughly 15% of them appearing once. Sequenced material: blood. These receptors all stem from a man younger than 35 with Graves' hyperthyroidism.

Note on this clonotype: Sequence at one end of the junction differs from germline and may be a read error. The V and J genes are TRBV27 and TRBJ1-2, with 10 bases matching TRBD1. Germline CDR1 is MNHEY and CDR2 is SMNVEV (reference sequence). This CDR3 region has 16 residues. For the CDR3, the DNA is TGTGCCCGCAGTGAGGGACAGGGGATTCGGCGGAGCGGCTACACCTTC. Its protein is CARSEGQGIRRSGYTF.

This clonotype has at least ten counts. V usage is TRBV2 and J usage is TRBJ2-3, with TRBD1 matching 9 bases. The CDR3 is 13 residues long. V gave up 11 bases and J gave up 6 bases; unmatched junction bases: 9. CDR1 is SNHLY and CDR2 is FYNNEI in the germline V gene. CDR3 loop: CAGGTGRVDTQYF. DNA for the CDR3: TGTGCCGGAGGGACAGGGCGGGTTGATACGCAGTATTTT.

In its sample, this clonotype was seen many times. The chain employs TRBV28 and TRBJ2-5; D is possibly TRBD1 (6 bases). Germline CDR1 and CDR2: MDHEN and SYDVKM. The germline V and J ends were trimmed by 3 bases and 6 bases, with 11 bases remaining between them. This CDR3 spans 13 amino acids. CDR3 sequence reads: CASSFGTQQTQYF. CDR3 bases: TGTGCCAGCAGTTTCGGGACACAACAGACCCAGTACTTC.

At least ten counts were recorded for this clonotype. The chain joins TRBV12-3 or TRBV12-4 to TRBJ2-2, with D perhaps matching TRBD1 (7 bases). This CDR3 has 16 amino acids. The V end lost 6 bases, the J end lost 0 bases, and 14 bases lay between the germline ends. The CDR3 DNA reads as TGTGCCAGCAGGATGACAGGGACTTCGAACACCGGGGAGCTGTTTTTT. The encoded protein is CASRMTGTSNTGELFF.

The table lists this clonotype with a few counts. The gene calls are TRBV7-8 and TRBJ2-7; D perhaps matches TRBD1 (5 bases). From germline, CDR1 is SGHVS and CDR2 FQNEAQ. The CDR3 sequence is 14 residues long. V dropped 1 base and J dropped 5 bases, with 12 bases sitting between them. CDR3 amino acids: CASSLDGRVHEQYF. The DNA of the CDR3 is TGTGCCAGCAGCTTAGACGGCAGGGTACACGAGCAGTACTTC.

This clonotype was observed many times. The chain employs TRBV11-1 and TRBJ1-1; unclear D gene. V was clipped by 0 bases and J by 1 base, with 9 bases between them. Germline-derived CDR1 and CDR2 are SGHAT and FQDESV (reference sequence). This CDR3 region has 15 residues. The CDR3 is CASSLASLGNTEAFF. The DNA of the CDR3 is TGTGCCAGCAGCTTAGCGAGCCTCGGGAACACTGAAGCTTTCTTT.

This clonotype was counted many times. The chain carries TRBV28 and TRBJ1-1; possibly TRBD1 for D (5 bases). The V end was cut by 6 bases, the J end by 8 bases, with 16 bases between. The CDR3 extends over 13 amino acids. Per the germline V gene, CDR1 is MDHEN and CDR2 is SYDVKM. The CDR3 sequence: CASRMTDRGEAFF. The CDR3 DNA reads TGTGCCAGCAGGATGACAGATCGGGGAGAAGCTTTCTTT.

This clonotype was detected many times. This rearrangement joins TRBV27 to TRBJ2-2; 8 bases match TRBD1. Germline V CDR1 and CDR2: MNHEY, SMNVEV (reference sequence). The CDR3 runs to 15 residues. Trimming cost V 4 bases and J 3 bases; bases outside gene matches: 4. The CDR3 spells CASSSPTGDTGELFF. As DNA, the CDR3 is TGTGCCAGCAGTTCCCCGACAGGGGACACCGGGGAGCTGTTTTTT.

This clonotype came up a few times. This sequence joins TRBV6-5 and TRBJ2-1, with D perhaps given as TRBD1 or TRBD2 (5 bases each). The germline V and J ends were trimmed by 0 bases and 0 bases, with 9 bases remaining between them. CDR1 MNHEY and CDR2 SVGAGI come from the germline V gene. This CDR3 comprises 16 residues. The CDR3 DNA follows: TGTGCCAGCAGTTACTCGAGGGGCAGCTCCTACAATGAGCAGTTCTTC. It specifies CASSYSRGSSYNEQFF.